Sequencing of this T cell receptor beta chain was carried out in a study of blood T cell repertoires in COVID-19. Using immunoSEQ multiplex PCR, the repertoire was profiled, and TCRdb retains in-frame clones only, with some absent. The table includes some 180,000 clones, more than 70% detected once. After removal of 4 bases from V and 2 bases from J, the junction contained 12 bases not matched to a gene. The CDR3 consists of 18 residues. Germline lookup yields CDR1 SGHNT and CDR2 YYREEE (reference sequence). The chain links TRBV5-4 to TRBJ2-3, with 11 bases identical to TRBD2. The sequencing input was peripheral blood. This TCR was recovered from a woman aged 80 or over with active or convalescent COVID-19. The CDR3 nucleotides are TGTGCCAGCAGCGAACTCCTCCTAGCGGGGGGAGACACAGATACGCAGTATTTT. It yields the protein CASSELLLAGGDTDTQYF.